The sequence of this T cell receptor beta chain was determined in a study of blood T cells in healthy people across ages. With a J-beta primer mix and a sample-barcoded 5' primer, a second PCR ran about 6 to 11 cycles. Each CDR3 protein gets one entry after TCRdb re-called the 5' RACE reads with MiXCR. The repertoire has roughly 1,100,000 distinct CDR3 sequences, about 23% of them found once; the top ten carry 0.65% to 0.75%. This clonotype was observed a handful of times. With 0 bases removed from V and 0 bases from J, the gap between germline ends came to 7 bases. This CDR3 comprises 15 residues. The germline V gene has CDR1 SGHKS and CDR2 YYEKEE (reference sequence). The same data also contributed to another study, on T cells of mothers and their children. From that study: Researchers report slightly higher, though non-significant, overlap in related mother-child pairs than in unrelated pairs. None of the identified T cell clones proved to be persistent microchimeric clones.

This sequence originates from a girl aged 2 to 10 in good health. The sequencing sample was made of blood. The chain is built from TRBV5-5 and TRBJ2-4; no definite D call. The CDR3 reads CASSLGVGAKNIQYF. CDR3 nucleotide sequence: TGTGCCAGCAGCTTGGGCGTGGGAGCCAAAAACATTCAGTACTTC.